Below are 14 T cell receptor beta chains sequenced from a single sample in a study of blood T cell repertoires in COVID-19. This table comes from immunoSEQ multiplex PCR, and its TCRdb copy is limited to in-frame clones, with some not included. The data hold around 100,000 clones, with about 85% observed a single time. Material: peripheral blood. Receptors were obtained from a man aged 45-60 years in a cohort sampled during active COVID-19.

The J gene is TRBJ2-5, the V gene TRBV15, with D possibly being TRBD1 (5 bases). The CDR3 totals 14 residues. Trimming took 3 bases from V and 2 from J, leaving 10 bases between them. Germline loops: CDR1 LNHNV, CDR2 YYDKDF (reference sequence). CDR3 nucleotides: TGTGCCACCAGCAGGATGGACACACAAGAGACCCAGTACTTC. This codes for CATSRMDTQETQYF.

This chain joins TRBV2 and TRBJ2-1, with 8 nucleotides matching TRBD1. This CDR3 is 17 amino acids long. Germline lookup yields CDR1 SNHLY and CDR2 FYNNEI. Unmatched junction bases numbered 13, after V lost 5 bases and J lost 4 bases. CDR3 protein: CASSPMQGANLYNEQFF. The CDR3 nucleotides are TGTGCCAGCAGTCCGATGCAGGGGGCGAACCTATACAATGAGCAGTTCTTC.

The V gene is TRBV7-8, the J gene TRBJ2-7; D unclear. The germline CDR1 and CDR2 sequences are SGHVS and FQNEAQ. The V gene lost 1 base and the J gene lost 3 bases, with 7 bases spanning the gap. The CDR3 contains 13 residues. The DNA for the CDR3 is TGTGCCAGCAGCTTAGGACTGGGCTACGAGCAGTACTTC. Translated: CASSLGLGYEQYF.

The CDR3 DNA reads TGCGCCAGCAGCTTGGCCGGGGACAGAGAAGAGACCCAGTACTTC. Translation gives CASSLAGDREETQYF. This chain connects TRBV5-1 to TRBJ2-5; TRBD1 matches at 7 bases. The junction had 5 bases not matched to a gene; V was cut back by 0 bases and J by 3 bases. In germline, CDR1 is SGHRS, CDR2 YFSETQ. This CDR3 is built from 15 residues.

CDR3 protein: CASSHPVGTNEHSGNTIYF. CDR3 coding DNA: TGCGCCAGCAGCCACCCTGTCGGGACAAACGAGCACTCTGGAAACACCATATATTTT. This rearrangement joins TRBV4-1 to TRBJ1-3; maybe TRBD1 (6 bases). CDR1 MGHRA and CDR2 YSYEKL come from the germline V gene. The CDR3 loop spans 19 amino acids. V was pared by 3 bases and J by 0 bases, with 21 bases between.

This rearrangement joins TRBV2 to TRBJ1-5; 8 bases are shared with TRBD1. The CDR3 spans 15 residues. Unmatched junction bases numbered 7, after V lost 4 bases and J lost 5 bases. The germline V gene encodes CDR1 SNHLY and CDR2 FYNNEI. CDR3: CASSGPQGGYQPQHF. DNA for the CDR3: TGTGCCAGCAGTGGACCACAGGGGGGGTATCAGCCCCAGCATTTT.

The V and J genes are TRBV6-5 and TRBJ1-5; 7 bases match TRBD1. This CDR3 region has 14 residues. Per germline, CDR1 MNHEY and CDR2 SVGAGI. The ends lost 6 bases at V and 5 bases at J; junction bases unmatched: 7. This CDR3 is CASSSGTAYQPQHF. The CDR3, as DNA: TGTGCCAGCAGCTCCGGGACAGCTTATCAGCCCCAGCATTTT.

This clone came up once. The rearrangement links TRBV28 to TRBJ1-5; the D is unclear. This CDR3 has 12 residues. CDR1 and CDR2 from the germline V gene are MDHEN and SYDVKM. Trimming took 3 bases from V and 9 from J, leaving 9 bases between them. In DNA form, the CDR3 reads TGTGCCAGCAGTTTTTCTCTACCGCCCCAGCATTTT. Translating it yields CASSFSLPPQHF.

The CDR3 sequence: CASSRDRAREKLFF. CDR3 DNA: TGTGCCAGCAGTCGGGACAGGGCAAGGGAAAAACTGTTTTTT. This chain links TRBV6-5 with TRBJ1-4; 9 nucleotides line up with TRBD1. The ends lost 5 bases at V and 8 bases at J; junction bases unmatched: 6. The CDR3 consists of 14 residues. Germline-derived CDR1 and CDR2 are MNHEY and SVGAGI.

The V gene is TRBV11-3, the J gene TRBJ2-1; weak D call: TRBD1 (6 bases). Germline loops: CDR1 SGHNT, CDR2 YENEEA. The germline V and J ends were trimmed by 0 bases and 8 bases, with 8 bases remaining between them. This CDR3 region has 13 residues. The CDR3 nucleotides read TGTGCCAGCAGCTTAGACAGGGGTCATGAGCAGTTCTTC. Its translation: CASSLDRGHEQFF.

The chain couples TRBV7-9 to TRBJ2-3; 7 nucleotides match TRBD1. V dropped 5 bases and J dropped 6; count of bases not matched to a gene: 11. The CDR3 sequence is 15 residues long. Germline V lookup: CDR1 SEHNR, CDR2 FQNEAQ (reference sequence). CDR3 protein: CASSRPGQLKDTQYF. Here the CDR3 DNA reads TGTGCCAGCAGCCGACCGGGACAGTTAAAGGATACGCAGTATTTT.

This clone was observed a single time. V and J are TRBV21-1 and TRBJ2-5; TRBD2, as called in the table, went unchecked against the DNA. TRBV21-1 has pseudogene status. The CDR3 has 17 amino acids. The CDR3 nucleotides read TGTGCCAGCAGCGGAGGGAACCTAGCGGGCCTAGGGGAGACCCAGTACTTC. Translated: CASSGGNLAGLGETQYF.

The gene calls are TRBV6-6 and TRBJ1-2; D remains unclear. Trimming took off 0 bases at V and 4 bases at J, with 12 bases between the two ends. This CDR3 spans 15 amino acids. Germline loops: CDR1 MNHNY, CDR2 SVGAGI (reference sequence). The CDR3 coding sequence is TGTGCCAGCAGTTACTCGAACCTAGACGGCTATGGCTACACCTTC. This encodes CASSYSNLDGYGYTF.

The chain couples TRBV10-3 to TRBJ2-7; 11 bases match TRBD2. V shed 3 bases and J 2 bases; nucleotides not matched to a gene: 6. The germline gives CDR1 ENHRY, CDR2 SYGVKD. This CDR3 is built from 16 residues. The CDR3 nucleotides read TGTGCCATCAGTGACCCCGGGACTAGCGGCGCCTACGAGCAGTACTTC. It codes for CAISDPGTSGAYEQYF.